A selection of T cell receptor beta chains follows, all from one sample in a study of blood T cell repertoires in COVID-19. TCRdb's copy holds only in-frame clones and misses some; the assay was immunoSEQ multiplex PCR. The table includes roughly 440,000 clones, around 88% detected once. The sequenced material came from peripheral blood. The receptor source for this set is a woman aged 45 to 65 with COVID-19, enrolled during active disease. CDR3s leave out the opening cysteine and the closing phenylalanine or tryptophan. Expanded clones get a size class; other rows say once, few or many, or leave the size out.

clone_size	v_call	j_call	cdr3_aa
NA	TRBV6-6	TRBJ2-3	ASKRISGGSVDTQY
NA	TRBV14	TRBJ1-3	ASSLYSGNTIY
NA	TRBV6-5	TRBJ1-3	ASKTGAGNTIY
NA	TRBV6-5	TRBJ1-1	ASSYERRTEAF
NA	TRBV5-6	TRBJ2-7	ASSSGTGRYEQY
NA	TRBV7-9	TRBJ1-5	ASSYSNQPQH
NA	TRBV9	TRBJ2-3	ASSRGLSLDTQY
NA	TRBV6-1	TRBJ2-7	ASSEVTGYEQY
few	TRBV10-1	TRBJ2-2	ASSESRAPGELF
once	TRBV30	TRBJ2-2	ASSRLAGELF
few	TRBV6-4	TRBJ1-6	APRRRESPLH
NA	TRBV18	TRBJ2-5	ASSQQGREETQY
NA	TRBV6-6	TRBJ2-7	ASVPFQGATYEQY
NA	TRBV6-2/TRBV6-3	TRBJ2-7	ASSYTGTEYEQY
few	TRBV9	TRBJ1-2	ASSSGTGYGSYGYT
NA	TRBV30	TRBJ1-2	AWNRGDGYT
NA	TRBV10-3	TRBJ1-2	AISDGQGSSYGYT
few	TRBV7-9	TRBJ2-2	ASSFGLRAGELF
once	TRBV11-2	TRBJ2-2	ASSLVLRGGGGELF
NA	TRBV18	TRBJ2-7	ASSPKTGNEQY
NA	TRBV3-1/TRBV3-2	TRBJ2-1	ASSRAYYNEQF
NA	TRBV5-1	TRBJ2-7	ASSLWESSSYEQY
NA	TRBV19	TRBJ2-2	ASSDPARALNTGELF
once	TRBV9	TRBJ2-3	ASSVVGAGGPDTQY
few	TRBV28	TRBJ1-1	ASSPGTGSTEAF
NA	TRBV10-2	TRBJ1-6	ASSDYAGRNNSPLH
NA	TRBV7-2	TRBJ1-5	ASSLESGGNQPQH
NA	TRBV5-4	TRBJ2-2	ASTSAAGGGDTGELF
NA	TRBV4-1	TRBJ1-4	ASSQQGAREKLF
NA	TRBV6-5	TRBJ1-1	ASIPTSDGKAF
NA	TRBV5-4	TRBJ2-3	ASSGRASGGTDTQY
NA	TRBV6-6	TRBJ1-6	ASTTQGAYSPLH
NA	TRBV28	TRBJ1-1	ASSLRSLQPRRTEAF
NA	TRBV10-2	TRBJ2-1	ASRTSAGFYNEQF
NA	TRBV7-9	TRBJ1-4	ASSEAGGTNEKLF
few	TRBV14	TRBJ1-1	ASSQGGGGPNTEAF
NA	TRBV5-3	TRBJ2-7	ARSWRGGRILHLLYEQY
NA	TRBV29-1	TRBJ1-2	SVEDRRRRFQG
NA	TRBV11-1	TRBJ1-1	ASSSPPRHTEAF
once	TRBV4-2	TRBJ2-4	ASSHHPSVPSGGKNIQY
NA	TRBV5-6	TRBJ1-3	ASSSSRASSGNTIY